This T cell receptor (beta chain) was observed in a study of blood T cell repertoires in COVID-19. Overall study context: Samples taken during acute and convalescent COVID-19 were collected in the United States, Italy and Spain. In each case, the material was cDNA or gDNA derived from T cells, B-cell-depleted T cells, or PBMCs.

Authors' analysis steps: Counts of nucleated cells, estimated from reference gene primer amplification, were obtained. Clones were sequenced by immunoSEQ multiplex PCR, and TCRdb holds only the in-frame ones, with some missing. V and J calls and clone size are those listed in that table; D and trimming were worked out from the DNA. Seen here are roughly 80,000 clones, around 76% observed once, and the top ten hold approximately 15%. The CDR3 spans 15 residues. Germline V CDR1 and CDR2: SGHNT, YENEEA. The ends were cut back, 3 bases at V and 2 bases at J, with 13 bases in the middle. The TCR comes from a human donor in a cohort sampled during active COVID-19. The chain combines TRBV11-3 with TRBJ1-2; D is undetermined. Sample: peripheral blood. Here the CDR3 reads CASSFEPTKNYGYTF. The CDR3 DNA is TGTGCCAGCAGCTTTGAGCCGACAAAGAACTATGGCTACACCTTC.